This TCR beta chain was captured in a study of T-cell reconstitution after alpha-beta-depleted transplantation in children (dated by TCRdb to about 2016). Regarding the study in general: Using TCR repertoire profiling, the study followed T-cell immune reconstitution in a quantitative way in children after TCRalphabeta/CD19-depleted allogeneic hematopoietic cell transplantation. Broad study findings and their caveats: Over subsequent months, a decline in hyperexpanded clone frequencies was noted, and after one year, T-cell counts and TCRbeta diversity were mostly ascribed to newly produced T cells. In some patients, the high TCRbeta diversity seen at day 60 was put down to recipient T cells and intrathymic progenitors that had survived conditioning. The apparently early alphabetaT-cell count recovery about two months after transplant was reportedly dependent on only several hundred rapidly expanded clones derived from non-depleted graft cells.

Regarding this clonotype: The antigen it recognizes is unknown. Per-base qualities were not stored, and no clone one base away is much larger.

Counted from cysteine to phenylalanine, this CDR3 has 15 amino acids. Kept here is only the CDR3 DNA, which spans 45 bases and is read in frame from base 1. CDR1 is given as SGHRS and CDR2 as YFSETQ, both from the germline V gene. V gives up 0 bases and J gives up 1 base, and the segment between their germline ends measures 10 bases. Libraries were constructed by PCR. The sequencing machine was an Illumina HiSeq 2500. TCR libraries were prepared with molecular barcoding, using unique molecular identifiers to normalize TCRbeta repertoire quantification. TCRdb reworked the public reads: Q25 trimming with fastp, MiXCR clone assembly, productive beta chains retained. Duplicate CDR3 protein sequences are folded into a single record with the most common DNA and genes. In all, the sample holds about 980,000 distinct CDR3 sequences, and around 30% of those were seen once. Under 30% of the sample comes from the top ten.

In the paper's terms, the treatment or condition label means: allogeneic hematopoietic cell transplantation with graft depleted of TCRalphabeta T cells and CD19 B cells. The transplant recipients were children given TCRalphabeta/CD19-depleted allogeneic hematopoietic cell grafts. The input for sequencing was PBMCs, mostly from graft donor cells, taken 360 days after TCRalphabeta/CD19-depleted stem cell transplant. The chain is made from TRBV5-1 and TRBJ1-1; a tentative D call is TRBD1 (6 bases match). The sequence was collected from a boy in the first two years of life who had a stem cell transplant for SCID, so the T cells may come from the graft donor. The DNA reads as follows: TGCGCCAGCAGCTTGGAGGGGGACCCGAACACTGAAGCTTTCTTT. This gives the protein CASSLEGDPNTEAFF. Extended through the reference TRBV5-1 and TRBJ1-1 proteins, this CDR3 yields the full variable domain: KAGVTQTPRYLIKTRGQQVTLSCSPISGHRSVSWYQQTPGQGLQFLFEYFSETQRNKGNFPGRFSGRQFSNSRSEMNVSTLELGDSALYLCASSLEGDPNTEAFFGQGTRLTVV.